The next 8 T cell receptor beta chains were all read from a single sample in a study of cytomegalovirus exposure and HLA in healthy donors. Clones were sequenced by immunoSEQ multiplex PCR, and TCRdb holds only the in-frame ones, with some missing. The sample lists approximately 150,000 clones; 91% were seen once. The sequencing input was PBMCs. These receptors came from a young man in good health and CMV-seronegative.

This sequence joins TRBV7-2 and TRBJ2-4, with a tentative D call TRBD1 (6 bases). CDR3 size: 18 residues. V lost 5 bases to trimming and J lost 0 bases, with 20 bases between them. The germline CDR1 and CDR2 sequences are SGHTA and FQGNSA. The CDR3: CASSPKPTGPLAKNIQYF. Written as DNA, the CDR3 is TGTGCCAGCAGCCCCAAGCCCACAGGGCCCCTAGCCAAAAACATTCAGTACTTC.

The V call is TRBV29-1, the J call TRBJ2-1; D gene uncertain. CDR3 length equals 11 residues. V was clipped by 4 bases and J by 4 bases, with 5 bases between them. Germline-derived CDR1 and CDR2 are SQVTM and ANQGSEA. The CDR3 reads CSVGRYNEQFF. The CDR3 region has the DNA TGCAGCGTTGGGCGGTACAATGAGCAGTTCTTC.

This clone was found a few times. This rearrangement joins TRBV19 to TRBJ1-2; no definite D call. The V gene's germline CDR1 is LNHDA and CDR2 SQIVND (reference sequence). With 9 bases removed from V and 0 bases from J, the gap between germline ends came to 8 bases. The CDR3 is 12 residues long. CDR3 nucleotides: TGTGCCAGCAGACAAGCTAACTATGGCTACACCTTC. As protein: CASRQANYGYTF.

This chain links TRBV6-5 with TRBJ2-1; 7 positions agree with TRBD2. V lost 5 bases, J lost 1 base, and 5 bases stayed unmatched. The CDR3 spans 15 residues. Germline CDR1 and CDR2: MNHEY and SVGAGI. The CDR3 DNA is TGTGCCAGCAGTCCCACGGGGGGATCCTACAATGAGCAGTTCTTC. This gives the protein CASSPTGGSYNEQFF.

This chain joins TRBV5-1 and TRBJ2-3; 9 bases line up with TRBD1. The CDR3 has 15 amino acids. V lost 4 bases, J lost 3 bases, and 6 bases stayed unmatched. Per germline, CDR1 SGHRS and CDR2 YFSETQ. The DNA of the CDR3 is TGCGCCAGCAGCGGATGGACAGGGGAGACAGATACGCAGTATTTT. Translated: CASSGWTGETDTQYF.

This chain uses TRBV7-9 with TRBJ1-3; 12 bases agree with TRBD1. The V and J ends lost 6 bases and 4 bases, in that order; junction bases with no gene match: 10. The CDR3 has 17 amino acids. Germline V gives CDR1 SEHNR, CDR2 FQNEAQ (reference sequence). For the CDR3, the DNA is TGTGCCAGCAGTGAGGGACAGGGGGCATTTGGAGGAAACACCATATATTTT. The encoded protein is CASSEGQGAFGGNTIYF.

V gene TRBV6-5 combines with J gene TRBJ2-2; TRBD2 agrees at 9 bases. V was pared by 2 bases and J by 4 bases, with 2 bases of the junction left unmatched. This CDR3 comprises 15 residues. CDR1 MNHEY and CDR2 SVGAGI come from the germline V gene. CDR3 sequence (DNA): TGTGCCAGCAGTTACGGCGGGGGGGCCACCGGGGAGCTGTTTTTT. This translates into CASSYGGGATGELFF.

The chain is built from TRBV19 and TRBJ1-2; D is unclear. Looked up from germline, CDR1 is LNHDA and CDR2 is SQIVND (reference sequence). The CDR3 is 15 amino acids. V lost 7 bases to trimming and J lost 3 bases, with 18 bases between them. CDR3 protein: CASKEAAAGYYGYTF. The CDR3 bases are TGTGCCAGTAAGGAGGCGGCCGCGGGGTACTATGGCTACACCTTC. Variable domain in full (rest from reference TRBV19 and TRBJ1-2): DGGITQSPKYLFRKEGQNVTLSCEQNLNHDAMYWYRQDPGQGLRLIYYSQIVNDFQKGDIAEGYSVSREKKESFPLTVTSAQKNPTAFYLCASKEAAAGYYGYTFGSGTRLTVV.